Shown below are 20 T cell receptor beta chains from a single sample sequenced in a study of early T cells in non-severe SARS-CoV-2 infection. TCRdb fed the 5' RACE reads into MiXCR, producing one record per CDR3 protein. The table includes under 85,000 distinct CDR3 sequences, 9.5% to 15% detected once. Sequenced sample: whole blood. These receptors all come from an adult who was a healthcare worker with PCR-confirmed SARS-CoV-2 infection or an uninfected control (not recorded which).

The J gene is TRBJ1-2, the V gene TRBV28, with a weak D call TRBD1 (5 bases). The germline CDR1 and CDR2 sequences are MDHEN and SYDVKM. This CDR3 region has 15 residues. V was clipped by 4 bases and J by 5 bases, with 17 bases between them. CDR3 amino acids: CASSSLFGTIYGYTF. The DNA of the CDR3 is TGTGCCAGCAGTTCCCTTTTTGGGACCATTTATGGCTACACCTTC.

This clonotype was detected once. CDR3 DNA sequence: TGTGCCAGCAGTCCCCCCACGTCTGGCTACACCTTC. This encodes CASSPPTSGYTF. V gene TRBV12-3 or TRBV12-4 combines with J gene TRBJ1-2; D gene uncertain. Trimming left V 5 bases short and J 7 bases short, with 11 bases between. The CDR3 runs 12 residues.

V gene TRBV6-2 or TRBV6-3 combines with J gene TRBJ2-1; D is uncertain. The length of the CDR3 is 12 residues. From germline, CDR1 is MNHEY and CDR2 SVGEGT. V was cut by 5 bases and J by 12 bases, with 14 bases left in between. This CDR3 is CASSPKTQRQFF. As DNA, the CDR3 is TGTGCCAGCAGTCCTAAGACCCAAAGGCAGTTCTTC.

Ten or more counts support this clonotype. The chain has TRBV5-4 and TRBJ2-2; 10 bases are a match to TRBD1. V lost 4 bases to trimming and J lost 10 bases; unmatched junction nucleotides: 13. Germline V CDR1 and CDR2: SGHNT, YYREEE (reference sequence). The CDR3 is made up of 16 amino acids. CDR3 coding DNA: TGTGCCAGCAGCCCCACACCGGGACAGGGGCCGGCGGAGCTGTTTTTT. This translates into CASSPTPGQGPAELFF.

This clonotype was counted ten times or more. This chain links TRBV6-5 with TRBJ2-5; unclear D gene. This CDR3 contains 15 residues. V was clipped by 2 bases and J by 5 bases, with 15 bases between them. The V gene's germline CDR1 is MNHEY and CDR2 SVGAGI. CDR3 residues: CASSYDPSGRETQYF. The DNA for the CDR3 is TGTGCCAGCAGTTACGACCCATCGGGCAGGGAGACCCAGTACTTC.

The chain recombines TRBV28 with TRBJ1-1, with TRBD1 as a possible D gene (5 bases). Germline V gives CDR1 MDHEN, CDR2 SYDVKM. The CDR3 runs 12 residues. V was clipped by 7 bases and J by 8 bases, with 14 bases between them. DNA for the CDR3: TGTGCCAGCATCTCCGGCCGGGGGGAAGCTTTCTTT. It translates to CASISGRGEAFF.

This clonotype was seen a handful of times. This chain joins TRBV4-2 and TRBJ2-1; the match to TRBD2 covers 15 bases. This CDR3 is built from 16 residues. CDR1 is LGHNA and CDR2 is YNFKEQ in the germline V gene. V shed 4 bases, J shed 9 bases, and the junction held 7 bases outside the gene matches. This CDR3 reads CASSPSRTSGGGEQFF. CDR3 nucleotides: TGTGCCAGCAGCCCTTCGCGGACTAGCGGGGGGGGTGAGCAGTTCTTC.

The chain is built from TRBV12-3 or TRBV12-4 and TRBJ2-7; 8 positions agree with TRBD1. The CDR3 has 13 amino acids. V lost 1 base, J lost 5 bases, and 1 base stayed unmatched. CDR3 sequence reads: CASSLETGDEQYF. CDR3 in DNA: TGTGCCAGCAGTTTAGAGACAGGGGACGAGCAGTACTTC.

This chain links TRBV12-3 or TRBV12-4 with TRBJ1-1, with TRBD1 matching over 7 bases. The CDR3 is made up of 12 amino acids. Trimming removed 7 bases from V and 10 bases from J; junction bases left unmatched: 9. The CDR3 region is CASTLGGDRAFF. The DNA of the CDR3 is TGTGCCAGCACCTTGGGCGGGGACAGAGCTTTCTTT.

The CDR3 DNA sequence: TGCGCCAGCAGTGAGTCGTTGGGGCAGGGGTCACCCCTCCACTTT. It encodes CASSESLGQGSPLHF. This chain joins TRBV10-2 and TRBJ1-6, with D possibly being TRBD1 (6 bases). Trimming cost V 0 bases and J 10 bases, with 13 bases left between them. This CDR3 is built from 15 residues. Germline V gene data show CDR1 as WSHSY and CDR2 as SAAADI.

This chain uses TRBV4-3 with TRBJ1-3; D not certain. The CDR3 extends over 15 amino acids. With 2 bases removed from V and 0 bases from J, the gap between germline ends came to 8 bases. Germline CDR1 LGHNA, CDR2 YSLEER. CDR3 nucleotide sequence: TGCGCCAGCAGCCAATATCACAGCTCTGGAAACACCATATATTTT. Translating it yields CASSQYHSSGNTIYF.

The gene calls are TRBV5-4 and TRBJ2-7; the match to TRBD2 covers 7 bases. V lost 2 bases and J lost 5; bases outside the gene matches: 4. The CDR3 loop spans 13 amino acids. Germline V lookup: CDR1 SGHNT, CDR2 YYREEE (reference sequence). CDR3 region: CASSFKLANEQYF. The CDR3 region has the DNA TGTGCCAGCAGCTTCAAACTAGCGAACGAGCAGTACTTC.

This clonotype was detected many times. Here the CDR3 DNA reads TGTGCCAGCACGGGCGGGGGGGAAGAGAGGACCCAGTACTTC. Translating it yields CASTGGGEERTQYF. The chain has TRBV28 and TRBJ2-5; 9 positions agree with TRBD2. Germline values: CDR1 MDHEN, CDR2 SYDVKM. CDR3 size: 14 residues. Trimming cost V 7 bases and J 7 bases; bases outside gene matches: 10.

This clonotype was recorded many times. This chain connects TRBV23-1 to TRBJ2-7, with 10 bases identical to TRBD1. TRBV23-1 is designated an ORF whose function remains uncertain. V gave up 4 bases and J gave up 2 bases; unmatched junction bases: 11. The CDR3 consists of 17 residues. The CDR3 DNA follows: TGCGCCAGCAGTCCCCCCGGGACAGGGGATGTCCCCTACGAGCAGTACTTC. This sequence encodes CASSPPGTGDVPYEQYF.

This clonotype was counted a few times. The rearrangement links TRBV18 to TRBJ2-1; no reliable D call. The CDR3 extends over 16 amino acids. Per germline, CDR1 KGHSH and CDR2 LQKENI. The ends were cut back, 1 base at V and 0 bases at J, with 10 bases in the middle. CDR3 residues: CASSPRAPSSYNEQFF. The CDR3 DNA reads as TGTGCCAGCTCACCACGGGCCCCGAGCTCCTACAATGAGCAGTTCTTC.

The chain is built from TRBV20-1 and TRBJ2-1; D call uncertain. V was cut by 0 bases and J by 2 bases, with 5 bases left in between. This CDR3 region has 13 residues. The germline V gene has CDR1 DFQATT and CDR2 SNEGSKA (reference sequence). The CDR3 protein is CSARDPAYNEQFF. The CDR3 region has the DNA TGCAGTGCTAGAGATCCGGCCTACAATGAGCAGTTCTTC.

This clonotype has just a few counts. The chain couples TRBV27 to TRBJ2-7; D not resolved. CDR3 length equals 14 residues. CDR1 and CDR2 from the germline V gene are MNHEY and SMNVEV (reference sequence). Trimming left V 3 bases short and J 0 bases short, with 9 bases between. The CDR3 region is CASSFSKLSYEQYF. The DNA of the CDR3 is TGTGCCAGCAGTTTTTCTAAACTCTCCTACGAGCAGTACTTC.

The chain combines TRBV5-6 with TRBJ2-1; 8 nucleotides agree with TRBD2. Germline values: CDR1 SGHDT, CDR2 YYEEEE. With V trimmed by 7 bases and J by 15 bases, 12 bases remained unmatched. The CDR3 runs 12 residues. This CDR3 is CASALAGLKWFF. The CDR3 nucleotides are TGTGCCAGCGCCCTAGCGGGCTTAAAGTGGTTCTTC.

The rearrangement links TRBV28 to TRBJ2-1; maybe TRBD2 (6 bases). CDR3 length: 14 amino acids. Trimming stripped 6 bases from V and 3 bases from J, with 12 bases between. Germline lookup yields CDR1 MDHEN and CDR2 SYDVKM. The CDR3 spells CASSISGDYNEQFF. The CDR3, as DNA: TGTGCCAGCAGCATTAGCGGCGACTACAATGAGCAGTTCTTC.

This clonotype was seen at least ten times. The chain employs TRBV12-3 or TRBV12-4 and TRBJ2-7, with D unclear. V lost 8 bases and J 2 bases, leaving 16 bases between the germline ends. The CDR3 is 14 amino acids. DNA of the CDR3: TGTGCCAGCGCCCGGCGTGAGCCGCCCTACGAGCAGTACTTC. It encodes CASARREPPYEQYF.